This TCR beta chain came from a study of cytomegalovirus exposure and HLA in healthy donors. Findings of the study overall: In an earlier analysis, in approximately 570 donors, most V segments appeared productive either ~90% or ~30% of the time.

The length of the CDR3 is 13 residues. Germline CDR1 and CDR2: SQVTM and ANQGSEA. The germline V and J ends were trimmed by 4 bases and 3 bases, with 13 bases remaining between them. With regard to this clone: The antigen is undetermined.

The PCR was carried out with 60 Vbeta primers and 13 Jbeta primers. This table comes from immunoSEQ multiplex PCR, and its TCRdb copy is limited to in-frame clones, with some not included. Seen in this sample are approximately 180,000 clones; the ten most common clones hold roughly 6.7%. This receptor was identified in a man aged 25-45 years in good health and CMV-seronegative. Input material: PBMCs. The chain employs TRBV29-1 and TRBJ2-7; TRBD2 might be the D (6 bases). CDR3 DNA: TGCAGCGTTGCCTCAGGCGGGGTCTACGAGCAGTACTTC. Protein: CSVASGGVYEQYF.